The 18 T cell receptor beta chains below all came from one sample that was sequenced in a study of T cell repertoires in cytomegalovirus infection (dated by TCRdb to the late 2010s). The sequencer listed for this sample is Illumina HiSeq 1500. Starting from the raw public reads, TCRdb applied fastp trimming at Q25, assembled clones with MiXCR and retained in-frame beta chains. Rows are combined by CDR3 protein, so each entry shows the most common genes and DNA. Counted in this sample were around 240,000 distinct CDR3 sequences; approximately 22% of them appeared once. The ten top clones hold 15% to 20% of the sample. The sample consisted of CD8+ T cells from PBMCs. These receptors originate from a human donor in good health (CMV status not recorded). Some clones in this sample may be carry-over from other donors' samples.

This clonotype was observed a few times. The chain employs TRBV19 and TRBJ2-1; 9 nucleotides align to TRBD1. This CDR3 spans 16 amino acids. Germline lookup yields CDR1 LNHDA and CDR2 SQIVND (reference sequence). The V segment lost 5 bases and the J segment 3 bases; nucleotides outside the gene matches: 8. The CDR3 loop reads CASSAAGQGFYNEQFF. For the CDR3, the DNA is TGTGCCAGTAGTGCCGCCGGACAGGGGTTCTACAATGAGCAGTTCTTC.

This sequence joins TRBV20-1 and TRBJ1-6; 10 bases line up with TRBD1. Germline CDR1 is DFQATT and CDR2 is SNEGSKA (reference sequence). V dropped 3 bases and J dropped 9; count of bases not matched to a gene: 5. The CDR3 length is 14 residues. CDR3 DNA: TGCAGTGCTAGCGGGACAGGGGAGGCTTCACCCCTCCACTTT. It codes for CSASGTGEASPLHF.

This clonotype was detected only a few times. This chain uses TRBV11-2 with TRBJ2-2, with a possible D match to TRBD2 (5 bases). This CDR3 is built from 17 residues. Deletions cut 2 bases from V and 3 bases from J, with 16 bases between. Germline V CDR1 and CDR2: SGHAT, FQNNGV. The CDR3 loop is CASSLPTVRADTGELFF. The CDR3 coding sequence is TGTGCCAGCAGCTTACCAACCGTTCGAGCGGACACCGGGGAGCTGTTTTTT.

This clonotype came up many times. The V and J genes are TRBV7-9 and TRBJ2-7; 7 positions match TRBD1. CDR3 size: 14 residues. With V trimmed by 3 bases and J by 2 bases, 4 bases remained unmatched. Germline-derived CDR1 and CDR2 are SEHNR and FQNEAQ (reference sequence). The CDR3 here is CASSFPGQPYEQYF. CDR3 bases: TGTGCCAGCAGCTTCCCGGGACAGCCCTACGAGCAGTACTTC.

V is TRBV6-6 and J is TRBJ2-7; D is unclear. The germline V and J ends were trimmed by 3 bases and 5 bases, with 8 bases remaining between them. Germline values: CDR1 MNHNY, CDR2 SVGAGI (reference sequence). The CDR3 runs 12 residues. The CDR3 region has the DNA TGTGCCAGCAGTTATCCGGGCGACGAGCAGTACTTC. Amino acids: CASSYPGDEQYF.

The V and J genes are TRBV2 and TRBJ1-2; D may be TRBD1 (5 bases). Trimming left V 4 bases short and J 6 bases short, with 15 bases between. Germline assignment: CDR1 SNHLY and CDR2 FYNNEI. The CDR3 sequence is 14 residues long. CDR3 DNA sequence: TGTGCCAGCAGTGCTGGCAGGGCTAGAAATGGCTACACCTTC. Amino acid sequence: CASSAGRARNGYTF. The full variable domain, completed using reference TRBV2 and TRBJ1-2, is EPEVTQTPSHQVTQMGQEVILRCVPISNHLYFYWYRQILGQKVEFLVSFYNNEISEKSEIFDDQFSVERPDGSNFTLKIRSTKLEDSAMYFCASSAGRARNGYTFGSGTRLTVV.

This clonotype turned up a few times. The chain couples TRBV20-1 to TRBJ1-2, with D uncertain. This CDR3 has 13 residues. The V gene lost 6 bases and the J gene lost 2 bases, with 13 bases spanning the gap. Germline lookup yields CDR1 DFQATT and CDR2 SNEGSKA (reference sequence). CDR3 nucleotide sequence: TGCAGTGCCGCTGCTCTTCAGAACTATGGCTACACCTTC. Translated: CSAAALQNYGYTF.

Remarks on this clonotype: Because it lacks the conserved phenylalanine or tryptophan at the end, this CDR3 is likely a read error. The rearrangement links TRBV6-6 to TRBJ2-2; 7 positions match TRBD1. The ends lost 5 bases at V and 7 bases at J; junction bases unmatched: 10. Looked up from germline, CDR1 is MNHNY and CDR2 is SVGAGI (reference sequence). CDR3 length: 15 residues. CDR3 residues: CASSRPTGLVGELFY. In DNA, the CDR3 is TGTGCCAGCAGTCGGCCGACAGGGCTCGTCGGGGAGCTGTTTTAT.

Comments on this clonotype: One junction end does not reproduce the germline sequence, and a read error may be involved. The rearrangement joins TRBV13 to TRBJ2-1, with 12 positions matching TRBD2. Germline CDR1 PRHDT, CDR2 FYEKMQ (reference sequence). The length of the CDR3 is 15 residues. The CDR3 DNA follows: TGTGCCAGCAGCTGGACTAGCGGGGCCTACAATGAGCAGCTCTTC. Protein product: CASSWTSGAYNEQLF.

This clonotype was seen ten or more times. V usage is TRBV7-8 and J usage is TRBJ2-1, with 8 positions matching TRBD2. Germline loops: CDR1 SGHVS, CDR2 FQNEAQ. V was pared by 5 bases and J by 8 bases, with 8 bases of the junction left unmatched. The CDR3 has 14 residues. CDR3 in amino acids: CASSEASGLDEQFF. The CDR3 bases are TGTGCCAGCAGCGAGGCTAGCGGGTTGGATGAGCAGTTCTTC.

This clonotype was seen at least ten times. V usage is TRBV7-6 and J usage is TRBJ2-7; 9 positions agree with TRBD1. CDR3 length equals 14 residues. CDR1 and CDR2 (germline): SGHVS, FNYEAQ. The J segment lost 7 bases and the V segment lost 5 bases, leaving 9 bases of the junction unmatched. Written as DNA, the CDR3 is TGTGCCAGCAGCCTCGGACAGGGGACGCGGGAGCAGTACTTC. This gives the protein CASSLGQGTREQYF.

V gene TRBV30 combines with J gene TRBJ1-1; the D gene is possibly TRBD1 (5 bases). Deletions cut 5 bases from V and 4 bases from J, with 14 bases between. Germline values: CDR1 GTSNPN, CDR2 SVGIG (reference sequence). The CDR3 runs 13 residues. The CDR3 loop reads CAWWDGGFTEAFF. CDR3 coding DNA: TGTGCCTGGTGGGATGGGGGTTTCACTGAAGCTTTCTTT.

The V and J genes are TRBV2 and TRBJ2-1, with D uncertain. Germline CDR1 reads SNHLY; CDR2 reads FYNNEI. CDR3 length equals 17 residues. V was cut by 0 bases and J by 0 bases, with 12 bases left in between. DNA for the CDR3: TGTGCCAGCAGTGAAGCGACACCACAGAGCTCCTACAATGAGCAGTTCTTC. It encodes CASSEATPQSSYNEQFF.

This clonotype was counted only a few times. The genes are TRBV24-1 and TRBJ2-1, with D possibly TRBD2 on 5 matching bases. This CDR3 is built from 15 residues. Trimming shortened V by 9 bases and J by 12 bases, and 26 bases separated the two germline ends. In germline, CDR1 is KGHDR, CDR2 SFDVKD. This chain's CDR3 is CATPRRPRGGWGQFF. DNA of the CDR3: TGTGCCACCCCGCGGCGGCCACGAGGAGGTTGGGGGCAGTTCTTC.

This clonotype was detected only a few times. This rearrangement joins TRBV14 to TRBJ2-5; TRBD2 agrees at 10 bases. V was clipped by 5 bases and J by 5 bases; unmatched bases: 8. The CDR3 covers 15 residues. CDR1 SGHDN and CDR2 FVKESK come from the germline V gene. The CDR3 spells CASSETSGVAETQYF. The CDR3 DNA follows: TGTGCCAGCAGCGAAACTAGCGGGGTAGCGGAGACCCAGTACTTC. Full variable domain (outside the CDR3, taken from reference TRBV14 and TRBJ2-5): EAGVTQFPSHSVIEKGQTVTLRCDPISGHDNLYWYRRVMGKEIKFLLHFVKESKQDESGMPNNRFLAERTGGTYSTLKVQPAELEDSGVYFCASSETSGVAETQYFGPGTRLLVL.

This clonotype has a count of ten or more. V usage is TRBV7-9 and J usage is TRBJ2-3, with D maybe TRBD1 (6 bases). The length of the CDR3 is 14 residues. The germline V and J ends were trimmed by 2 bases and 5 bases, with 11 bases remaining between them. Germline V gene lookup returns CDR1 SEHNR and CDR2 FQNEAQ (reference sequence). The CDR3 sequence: CASSLHTGQDTQYF. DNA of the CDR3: TGTGCCAGCAGCTTACACACAGGGCAAGATACGCAGTATTTT.

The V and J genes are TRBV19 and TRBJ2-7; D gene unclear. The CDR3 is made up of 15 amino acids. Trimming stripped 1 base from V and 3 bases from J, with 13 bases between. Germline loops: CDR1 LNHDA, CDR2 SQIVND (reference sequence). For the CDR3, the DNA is TGTGCCAGTAGTATAGGCCCCGTCGGAAGCTACGAGCAGTACTTC. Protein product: CASSIGPVGSYEQYF.

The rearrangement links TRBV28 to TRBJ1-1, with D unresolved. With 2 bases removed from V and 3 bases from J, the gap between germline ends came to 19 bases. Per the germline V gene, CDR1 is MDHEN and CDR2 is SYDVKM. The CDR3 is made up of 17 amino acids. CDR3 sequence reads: CASSLMDGVTRDTEAFF. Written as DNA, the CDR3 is TGTGCCAGCAGTTTAATGGACGGGGTCACGAGGGACACTGAAGCTTTCTTT.